A single sample gave rise to the 30 T cell receptor beta chains below, sequenced in a study of chemoradiotherapy in HPV16-positive cancers. Produced via immunoSEQ multiplex PCR; TCRdb's table is partial and in-frame only. The repertoire holds 3,000 or so clones, roughly 77% seen once, with roughly 14% in the top ten. Specimen collection occurred from a patient who underwent chemoradiotherapy. Source of these receptors: a human donor with HPV-associated anogenital cancer.

This sequence joins TRBV6-1 and TRBJ2-7; perhaps D is TRBD1 or TRBD2 (5 bases each). Trimming left V 7 bases short and J 2 bases short, with 12 bases between. In germline, CDR1 is MNHNS, CDR2 SASEGT. The CDR3 sequence is 13 residues long. CDR3: CASTSGRTYEQYF. CDR3 in DNA: TGTGCCAGCACCTCGGGACGGACCTACGAGCAGTACTTC.

This clone was picked up one time. The V and J genes are TRBV27 and TRBJ2-7, with D tentatively TRBD1 or TRBD2 (6 bases each). V lost 5 bases, J lost 3 bases, and 14 bases lay in between. Germline-derived CDR1 and CDR2 are MNHEY and SMNVEV (reference sequence). This CDR3 comprises 14 residues. The CDR3 protein is CASSQAGQGYEQYF. CDR3 nucleotides: TGTGCCAGCAGTCAGGCGGGACAAGGCTACGAGCAGTACTTC.

The rearrangement links TRBV19 to TRBJ1-3; D gene uncertain. This CDR3 is 14 amino acids long. V lost 3 bases and J 6 bases, leaving 12 bases between the germline ends. CDR1 LNHDA and CDR2 SQIVND come from the germline V gene (reference sequence). CDR3 sequence: CASSIGIRKNTIYF. The CDR3 region has the DNA TGTGCCAGTAGTATCGGAATCAGGAAAAACACCATATATTTT.

This clone was seen a handful of times. The chain uses TRBV5-1 and TRBJ2-5; a weak D match, TRBD2 (5 bases). CDR1 SGHRS and CDR2 YFSETQ come from the germline V gene. This CDR3 has 12 amino acids. Trimming took 0 bases from V and 7 from J, leaving 7 bases between them. CDR3 bases: TGCGCCAGCAGCTTGGAAGGAGGGACCCAGTACTTC. Encoded protein: CASSLEGGTQYF. Based on the CDR3 plus reference TRBV5-1 and TRBJ2-5, the full variable domain is KAGVTQTPRYLIKTRGQQVTLSCSPISGHRSVSWYQQTPGQGLQFLFEYFSETQRNKGNFPGRFSGRQFSNSRSEMNVSTLELGDSALYLCASSLEGGTQYFGPGTRLLVL.

This clone appeared once. The chain carries TRBV30 and TRBJ1-1, with D tentatively TRBD1 (5 bases). The germline V and J ends were trimmed by 0 bases and 2 bases, with 10 bases remaining between them. Germline CDR1 and CDR2: GTSNPN and SVGIG (reference sequence). CDR3 length: 14 residues. Here the CDR3 DNA reads TGTGCCTGGAGTGTAGGGACTTACAACACTGAAGCTTTCTTT. Amino acids: CAWSVGTYNTEAFF.

The CDR3 DNA follows: TGTGCCAGCAGTGAATCTGGGACAGGGCTTTTCAATGAGCAGTTCTTC. Translated, it gives CASSESGTGLFNEQFF. The chain joins TRBV25-1 to TRBJ2-1, with 9 bases that match TRBD1. The germline V gene encodes CDR1 MGHDK and CDR2 SYGVNS. With V trimmed by 1 base and J by 6 bases, 7 bases remained unmatched. This CDR3 region has 16 residues.

V gene TRBV2 combines with J gene TRBJ2-1; D possibly corresponds to TRBD2 (6 bases). V was shortened by 7 bases and J by 8 bases, with 15 bases between the two germline ends. The CDR3 has 13 amino acids. The V gene's germline CDR1 is SNHLY and CDR2 FYNNEI. The CDR3 nucleotides are TGTGCCAGCACCTCCGGGGGACGGGATGAGCAGTTCTTC. As protein: CASTSGGRDEQFF.

The rearrangement links TRBV29-1 to TRBJ2-5; D possibly corresponds to TRBD1 (5 bases). CDR1 is SQVTM and CDR2 is ANQGSEA in the germline V gene. The CDR3 runs 14 residues. Trimming took 1 base from V and 3 from J, leaving 12 bases between them. In DNA form, the CDR3 reads TGCAGCGTTGAAGGTGACAGATGGGAAGAGACCCAGTACTTC. Translated, it gives CSVEGDRWEETQYF. The full variable domain, its missing parts supplied by reference TRBV29-1 and TRBJ2-5, is SAVISQKPSRDICQRGTSLTIQCQVDSQVTMMFWYRQQPGQSLTLIATANQGSEATYESGFVIDKFPISRPNLTFSTLTVSNMSPEDSSIYLCSVEGDRWEETQYFGPGTRLLVL.

The rearrangement uses TRBV29-1 and TRBJ2-1; 8 nucleotides align to TRBD2. Germline V CDR1 and CDR2: SQVTM, ANQGSEA. This CDR3 comprises 10 residues. Germline trimming cut 7 bases from V and 9 bases from J; bases unmatched to any gene: 2. The CDR3 DNA reads as TGCAGCGCCAGCGGGAGTGAGCAGTTCTTC. The encoded protein is CSASGSEQFF.

The gene calls are TRBV4-1 and TRBJ2-3; 11 nucleotides line up with TRBD1. CDR1 is MGHRA, CDR2 YSYEKL, per germline. The junction had 3 bases not matched to a gene; V was cut back by 7 bases and J by 3 bases. This CDR3 comprises 14 residues. CDR3 protein: CASKGTGGTDTQYF. CDR3 DNA: TGCGCCAGCAAGGGGACAGGGGGGACAGATACGCAGTATTTT.

V is TRBV25-1 and J is TRBJ2-7; D not certain. The J call could be wrong; TRBJ2-1 is a better fit for the DNA end. This CDR3 is 17 amino acids long. CDR1 and CDR2 (germline): MGHDK, SYGVNS. CDR3: CASSERRLSSSYNEQFF. In DNA form, the CDR3 reads TGTGCCAGCAGTGAACGCCGGCTATCGAGTTCCTACAATGAGCAGTTCTTC.

The chain has TRBV5-6 and TRBJ2-2; D may be TRBD1 or TRBD2 (6 bases each). Trimming cost V 5 bases and J 5 bases, with 19 bases left between them. This CDR3 is built from 16 residues. Germline V gives CDR1 SGHDT, CDR2 YYEEEE. The CDR3 nucleotides are TGTGCCAGCAGGCCCTTGGGAAGGGGGGATACCGGGGAGCTGTTTTTT. Encoded protein: CASRPLGRGDTGELFF.

The V call is TRBV2, the J call TRBJ2-5; D possibly corresponds to TRBD2 (5 bases). Trimming took off 6 bases at V and 6 bases at J, with 14 bases between the two ends. The CDR3 has 13 amino acids. Germline-derived CDR1 and CDR2 are SNHLY and FYNNEI. Here the CDR3 DNA reads TGTGCCAGCAGACTAGATATCCAGAAGACCCAGTACTTC. This sequence encodes CASRLDIQKTQYF.

The chain recombines TRBV19 with TRBJ2-5; 7 nucleotides agree with TRBD2. Looked up from germline, CDR1 is LNHDA and CDR2 is SQIVND (reference sequence). Trimming removed 6 bases from V and 4 bases from J; junction bases left unmatched: 17. The CDR3 length is 17 residues. The CDR3: CASSRTSHTPGGETQYF. CDR3 in DNA: TGTGCCAGTAGCCGGACGTCTCATACACCGGGGGGAGAGACCCAGTACTTC.

This clone was observed a handful of times. The CDR3 is CASSTGLPTDTQYF. DNA for the CDR3: TGTGCCAGCAGTACAGGGCTACCTACAGATACGCAGTATTTT. The chain employs TRBV6-5 and TRBJ2-3; the D gene is possibly TRBD1 (6 bases). Trimming removed 5 bases at V and 3 bases at J, with 12 bases between. From germline, CDR1 is MNHEY and CDR2 SVGAGI. This CDR3 region has 14 residues.

V usage is TRBV4-2 and J usage is TRBJ2-1, with 9 bases aligning to TRBD2. V gave up 4 bases and J gave up 2 bases; unmatched junction bases: 6. Germline-derived CDR1 and CDR2 are LGHNA and YNFKEQ. The CDR3 length is 16 residues. The CDR3 bases are TGTGCCAGCAGCCCCAGTTCTAGCGGGACCTACAATGAGCAGTTCTTC. Its translation is CASSPSSSGTYNEQFF.

The rearrangement links TRBV7-2 to TRBJ1-5; a weak D match, TRBD1 (6 bases). Germline CDR1 reads SGHTA; CDR2 reads FQGNSA. There are 15 residues in the CDR3. V lost 2 bases and J 3 bases, leaving 11 bases between the germline ends. The DNA for the CDR3 is TGTGCCAGCAGCTTAACGAGGGGGAACAATCAGCCCCAGCATTTT. Translation: CASSLTRGNNQPQHF.

CDR3 DNA sequence: TGTGCCAGCAGCGTGGACCCGGGACTAGCGTCCTACGAGCAGTACTTC. The encoded protein is CASSVDPGLASYEQYF. This chain links TRBV9 with TRBJ2-7; 10 bases map to TRBD2. This CDR3 contains 16 residues. In germline, CDR1 is SGDLS, CDR2 YYNGEE. V was clipped by 2 bases and J by 1 base; unmatched bases: 6.

The gene calls are TRBV19 and TRBJ2-2, with D possibly being TRBD2 (5 bases). The CDR3 loop spans 15 amino acids. Trimming took 4 bases from V and 0 from J, leaving 9 bases between them. In germline, CDR1 is LNHDA, CDR2 SQIVND (reference sequence). DNA for the CDR3: TGTGCCAGTAGTAAGCGGCAGTCGAACACCGGGGAGCTGTTTTTT. Its protein is CASSKRQSNTGELFF.

The V gene is TRBV20-1, the J gene TRBJ1-1; D ambiguous. V lost 5 bases and J 1 base, leaving 5 bases between the germline ends. This CDR3 comprises 11 residues. CDR1 DFQATT and CDR2 SNEGSKA come from the germline V gene (reference sequence). CDR3 residues: CSASENTEAFF. The CDR3 DNA follows: TGCAGTGCTTCAGAGAACACTGAAGCTTTCTTT.

The rearrangement links TRBV5-1 to TRBJ1-4; D gene ambiguous. The CDR3 is 14 amino acids. Looked up from germline, CDR1 is SGHRS and CDR2 is YFSETQ. V lost 4 bases to trimming and J lost 3 bases, with 10 bases between them. The CDR3 loop reads CASSEERANEKLFF. The DNA for the CDR3 is TGCGCCAGCAGCGAGGAGAGAGCTAATGAAAAACTGTTTTTT.

The J gene is TRBJ2-4, the V gene TRBV19, with 9 bases matching TRBD1. The CDR3 consists of 13 residues. Germline-derived CDR1 and CDR2 are LNHDA and SQIVND (reference sequence). V was clipped by 6 bases and J by 13 bases; unmatched bases: 10. The CDR3 DNA reads as TGTGCCAGTAGCCTTAGCCGGGACAGGGTGCAGTACTTC. Translated, it gives CASSLSRDRVQYF. The variable domain in full, completed from reference TRBV19 and TRBJ2-4, reads DGGITQSPKYLFRKEGQNVTLSCEQNLNHDAMYWYRQDPGQGLRLIYYSQIVNDFQKGDIAEGYSVSREKKESFPLTVTSAQKNPTAFYLCASSLSRDRVQYFGAGTRLSVL.

This clone was seen just once. CDR3 sequence (DNA): TGCAGTGCTAGAGATGAGGCCATGTTTTTT. Its translation: CSARDEAMFF. The chain employs TRBV20-1 and TRBJ1-4; D call uncertain. This CDR3 is 10 amino acids long. Per the germline V gene, CDR1 is DFQATT and CDR2 is SNEGSKA (reference sequence). The V gene lost 0 bases and the J gene lost 15 bases, with 8 bases spanning the gap.

Comments on this clone: The junction shows a germline mismatch at one end, possibly a read error. The chain couples TRBV2 to TRBJ1-5; D not certain. Germline V lookup: CDR1 SNHLY, CDR2 FYNNEI. The CDR3 runs to 13 residues. CDR3 in amino acids: CASGIEGNQPQHF. CDR3 DNA: TGTGCCAGTGGAATAGAGGGCAATCAGCCCCAGCACTTT.

This clone was detected once. The rearrangement uses TRBV9 and TRBJ1-6; 8 bases align to TRBD1. The CDR3 has 15 amino acids. Germline V CDR1 and CDR2: SGDLS, YYNGEE. The V segment lost 3 bases and the J segment 7 bases; nucleotides outside the gene matches: 6. The CDR3 spells CASSGETGANSPLHF. The CDR3 DNA follows: TGTGCCAGCAGCGGGGAGACAGGGGCGAATTCACCCCTCCACTTT.

There are a few counts of this clone. This chain connects TRBV7-9 to TRBJ2-7; D is unresolved. Germline V gene sequence: CDR1 SEHNR, CDR2 FQNEAQ (reference sequence). V shed 5 bases and J shed 6 bases, with 17 bases lying between them. The CDR3 has 14 residues. The CDR3 sequence is CASSNSGPQSEQYF. The CDR3 DNA reads TGTGCCAGCAGCAATTCCGGGCCCCAGAGCGAGCAGTACTTC.

The sample holds a few counts of this clone. The genes are TRBV4-3 and TRBJ1-1, with 11 bases matching TRBD1. Trimming cost V 1 base and J 4 bases; bases outside gene matches: 5. Germline-derived CDR1 and CDR2 are LGHNA and YSLEER. CDR3 length: 16 amino acids. The CDR3 sequence: CASSQVPGTGGTEAFF. Here the CDR3 DNA reads TGCGCCAGCAGCCAAGTTCCTGGGACAGGGGGCACTGAAGCTTTCTTT.

By sample fraction, this clone is large (0.1 to 1%). The chain has TRBV6-1 and TRBJ2-3; D is ambiguous. Trimming took 5 bases from V and 6 from J, leaving 18 bases between them. The CDR3 loop spans 15 amino acids. Germline V CDR1 and CDR2: MNHNS, SASEGT. CDR3 amino acids: CASSPDPLEFDTQYF. In nucleotides, the CDR3 is TGTGCCAGCAGTCCAGACCCACTTGAGTTTGATACGCAGTATTTT.

This chain uses TRBV2 with TRBJ2-3; 8 positions match TRBD1. CDR3 length equals 19 residues. CDR1 and CDR2 (germline): SNHLY, FYNNEI. The V segment lost 0 bases and the J segment 2 bases; nucleotides outside the gene matches: 13. The CDR3: CASSEALFYGTGYTDTQYF. DNA for the CDR3: TGTGCCAGCAGTGAAGCGCTTTTTTATGGGACAGGCTACACAGATACGCAGTATTTT.

The chain links TRBV4-2 to TRBJ2-3, with no clear D. V was trimmed by 0 bases and J by 7 bases, leaving 14 bases between them. CDR1 and CDR2 from the germline V gene are LGHNA and YNFKEQ. The CDR3 covers 15 residues. CDR3 region: CASSQESAESHTQYF. CDR3 nucleotide sequence: TGTGCCAGCAGCCAAGAGTCGGCAGAATCTCATACGCAGTATTTT.